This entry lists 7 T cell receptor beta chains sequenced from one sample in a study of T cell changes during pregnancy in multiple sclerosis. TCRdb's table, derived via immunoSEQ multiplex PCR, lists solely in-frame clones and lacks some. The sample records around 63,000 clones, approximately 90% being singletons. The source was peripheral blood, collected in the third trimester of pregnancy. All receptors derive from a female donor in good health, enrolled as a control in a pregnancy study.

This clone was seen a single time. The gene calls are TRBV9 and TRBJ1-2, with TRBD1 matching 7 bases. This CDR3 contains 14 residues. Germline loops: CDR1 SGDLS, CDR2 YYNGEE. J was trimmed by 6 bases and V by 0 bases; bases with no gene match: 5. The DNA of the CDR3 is TGTGCCAGCAGCGTAGGTTACAGGGGTGATGGCTACACCTTC. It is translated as CASSVGYRGDGYTF.

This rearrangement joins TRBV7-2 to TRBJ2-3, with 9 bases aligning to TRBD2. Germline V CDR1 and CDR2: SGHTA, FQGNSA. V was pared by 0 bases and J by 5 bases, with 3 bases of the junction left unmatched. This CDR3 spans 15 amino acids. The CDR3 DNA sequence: TGTGCCAGCAGCTTAGCTGGACTAGCGAGAGATACGCAGTATTTT. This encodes CASSLAGLARDTQYF.

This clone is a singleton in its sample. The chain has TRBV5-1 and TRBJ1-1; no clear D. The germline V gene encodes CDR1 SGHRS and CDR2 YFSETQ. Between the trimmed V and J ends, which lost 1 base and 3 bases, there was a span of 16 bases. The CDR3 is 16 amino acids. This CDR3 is CASSLTPTSTHTEAFF. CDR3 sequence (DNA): TGCGCCAGCAGCTTGACCCCGACATCGACGCACACTGAAGCTTTCTTT. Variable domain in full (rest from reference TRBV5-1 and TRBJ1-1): KAGVTQTPRYLIKTRGQQVTLSCSPISGHRSVSWYQQTPGQGLQFLFEYFSETQRNKGNFPGRFSGRQFSNSRSEMNVSTLELGDSALYLCASSLTPTSTHTEAFFGQGTRLTVV.

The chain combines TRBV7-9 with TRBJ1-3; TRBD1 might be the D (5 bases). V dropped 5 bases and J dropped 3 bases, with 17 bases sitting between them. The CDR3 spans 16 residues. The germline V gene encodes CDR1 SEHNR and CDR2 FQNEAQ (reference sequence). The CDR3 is CASSHASPGFGNTIYF. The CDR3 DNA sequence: TGTGCCAGCAGCCACGCCTCCCCAGGGTTTGGAAACACCATATATTTT.

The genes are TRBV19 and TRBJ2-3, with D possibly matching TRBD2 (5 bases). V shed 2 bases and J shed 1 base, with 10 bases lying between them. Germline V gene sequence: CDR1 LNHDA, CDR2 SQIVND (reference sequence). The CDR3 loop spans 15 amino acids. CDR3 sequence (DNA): TGTGCCAGTAGTATATCAAGGACTGGCACAGATACGCAGTATTTT. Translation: CASSISRTGTDTQYF.

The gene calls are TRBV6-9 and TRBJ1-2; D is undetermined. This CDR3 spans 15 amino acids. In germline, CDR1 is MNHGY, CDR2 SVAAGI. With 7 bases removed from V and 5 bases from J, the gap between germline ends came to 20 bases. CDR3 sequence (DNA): TGTGCCAGCACCTCCCCCCGAGGCCCGGCATATGGCTACACCTTC. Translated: CASTSPRGPAYGYTF.

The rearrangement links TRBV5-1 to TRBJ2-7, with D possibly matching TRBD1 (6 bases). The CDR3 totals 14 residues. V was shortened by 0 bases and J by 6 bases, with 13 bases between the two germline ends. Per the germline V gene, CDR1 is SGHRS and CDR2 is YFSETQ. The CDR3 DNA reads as TGCGCCAGCAGCTTGGCTCAGGGGCCAGGCGAGCAGTACTTC. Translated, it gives CASSLAQGPGEQYF. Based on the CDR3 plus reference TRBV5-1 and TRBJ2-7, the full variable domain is KAGVTQTPRYLIKTRGQQVTLSCSPISGHRSVSWYQQTPGQGLQFLFEYFSETQRNKGNFPGRFSGRQFSNSRSEMNVSTLELGDSALYLCASSLAQGPGEQYFGPGTRLTVT.